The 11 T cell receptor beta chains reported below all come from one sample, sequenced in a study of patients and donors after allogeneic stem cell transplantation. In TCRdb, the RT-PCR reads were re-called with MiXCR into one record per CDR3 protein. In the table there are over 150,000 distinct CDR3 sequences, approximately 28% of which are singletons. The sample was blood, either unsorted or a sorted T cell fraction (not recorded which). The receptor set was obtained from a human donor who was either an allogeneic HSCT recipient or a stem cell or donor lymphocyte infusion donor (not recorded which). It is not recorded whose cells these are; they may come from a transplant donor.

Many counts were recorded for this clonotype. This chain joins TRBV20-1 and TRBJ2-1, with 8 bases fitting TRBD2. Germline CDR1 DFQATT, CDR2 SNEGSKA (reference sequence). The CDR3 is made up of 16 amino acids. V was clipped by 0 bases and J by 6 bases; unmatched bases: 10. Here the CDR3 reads CSARDGAAGAGNEQFF. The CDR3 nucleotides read TGCAGTGCTAGAGATGGTGCAGCGGGAGCGGGCAATGAGCAGTTCTTC.

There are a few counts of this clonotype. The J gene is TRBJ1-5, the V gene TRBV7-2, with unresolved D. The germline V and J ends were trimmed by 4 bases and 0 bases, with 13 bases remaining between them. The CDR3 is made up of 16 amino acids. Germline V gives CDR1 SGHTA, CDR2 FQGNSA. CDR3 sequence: CASSSLREPSNQPQHF. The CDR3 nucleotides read TGTGCCAGCAGCTCACTTCGGGAGCCTAGCAATCAGCCCCAGCATTTT.

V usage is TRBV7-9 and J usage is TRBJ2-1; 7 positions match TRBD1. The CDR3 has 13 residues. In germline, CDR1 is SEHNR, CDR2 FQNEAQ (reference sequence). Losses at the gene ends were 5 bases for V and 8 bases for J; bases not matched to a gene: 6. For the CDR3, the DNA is TGTGCCAGCAGCCCGGGACAGCTGGATGAGCAGTTCTTC. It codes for CASSPGQLDEQFF.

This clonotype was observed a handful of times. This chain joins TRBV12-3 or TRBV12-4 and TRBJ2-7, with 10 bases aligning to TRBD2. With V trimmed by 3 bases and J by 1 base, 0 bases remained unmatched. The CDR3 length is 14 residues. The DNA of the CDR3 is TGTGCCAGCAGTTTTAGCGGGAGGTCCTACGAGCAGTACTTC. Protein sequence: CASSFSGRSYEQYF.

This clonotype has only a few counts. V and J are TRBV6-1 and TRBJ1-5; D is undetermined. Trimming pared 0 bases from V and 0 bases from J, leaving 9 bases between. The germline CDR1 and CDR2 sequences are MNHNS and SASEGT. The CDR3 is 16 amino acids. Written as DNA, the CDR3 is TGTGCCAGCAGTGAAGCGGCCGGATATAGCAATCAGCCCCAGCATTTT. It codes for CASSEAAGYSNQPQHF.

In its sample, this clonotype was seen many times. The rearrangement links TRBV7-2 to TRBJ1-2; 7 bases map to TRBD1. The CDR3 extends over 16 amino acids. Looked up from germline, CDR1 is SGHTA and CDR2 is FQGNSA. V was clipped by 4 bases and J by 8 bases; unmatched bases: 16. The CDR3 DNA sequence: TGTGCCAGCAGCTCATATTACACCCAGGGGGAAATCGGCTACACCTTC. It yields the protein CASSSYYTQGEIGYTF.

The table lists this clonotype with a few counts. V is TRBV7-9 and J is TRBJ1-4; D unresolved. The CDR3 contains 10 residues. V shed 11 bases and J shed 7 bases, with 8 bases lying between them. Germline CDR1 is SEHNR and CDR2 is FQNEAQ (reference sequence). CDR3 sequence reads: CAFQPEKLFF. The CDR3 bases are TGTGCCTTCCAACCTGAAAAACTGTTTTTT. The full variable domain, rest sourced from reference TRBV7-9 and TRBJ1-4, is DTGVSQNPRHKITKRGQNVTFRCDPISEHNRLYWYRQTLGQGPEFLTYFQNEAQLEKSRLLSDRFSAERPKGSFSTLEIQRTEQGDSAMYLCAFQPEKLFFGSGTQLSVL.

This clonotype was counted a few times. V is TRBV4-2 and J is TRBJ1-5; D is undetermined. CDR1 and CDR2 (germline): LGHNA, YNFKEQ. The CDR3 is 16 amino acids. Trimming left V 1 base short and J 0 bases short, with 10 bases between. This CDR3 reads CASSQVMDGSNQPQHF. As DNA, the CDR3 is TGTGCCAGCAGCCAAGTTATGGACGGTAGCAATCAGCCCCAGCATTTT.

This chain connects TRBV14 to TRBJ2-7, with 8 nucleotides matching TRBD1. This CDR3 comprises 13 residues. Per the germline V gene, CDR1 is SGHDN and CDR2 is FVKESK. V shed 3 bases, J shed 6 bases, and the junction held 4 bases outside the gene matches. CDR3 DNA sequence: TGTGCCAGCAGCCACCGACAGGGGTTCGAGCAGTACTTC. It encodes CASSHRQGFEQYF.

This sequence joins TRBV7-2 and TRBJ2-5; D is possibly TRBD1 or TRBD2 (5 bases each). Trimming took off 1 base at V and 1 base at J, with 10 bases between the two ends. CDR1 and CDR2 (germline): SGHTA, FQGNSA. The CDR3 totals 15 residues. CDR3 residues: CASSLVGTVQETQYF. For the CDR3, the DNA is TGTGCCAGCAGCTTAGTTGGGACGGTCCAAGAGACCCAGTACTTC.

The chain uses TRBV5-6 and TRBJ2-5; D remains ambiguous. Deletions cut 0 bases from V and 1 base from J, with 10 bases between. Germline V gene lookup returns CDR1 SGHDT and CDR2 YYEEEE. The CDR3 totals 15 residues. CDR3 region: CASSLVPLFQETQYF. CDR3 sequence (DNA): TGTGCCAGCAGCTTGGTACCGCTCTTCCAAGAGACCCAGTACTTC.